These 27 T cell receptor beta chains were sequenced from one sample in a study of tumor-infiltrating lymphocytes in primary liver carcinoma. Synthesis of TCR beta cDNA was carried out from 500 ng total RNA with a constant-region primer. Three nested multiplex PCR rounds of slightly modified ARM-PCR generated TCR beta libraries. The opening two PCR rounds, approximately 10 cycles each, paired TRBV1-TRBV30 forward primers with a C-beta reverse primer. TCRdb recomputed calls from the multiplex PCR reads with MiXCR, one row per CDR3 protein. Counted here are around 21,000 distinct CDR3 sequences, roughly three quarters occurring once; the ten biggest clones make up about 39%. Starting material for RNA and DNA co-extraction consisted of roughly 19-31 mg of unsorted bulk tissue. The sample taken for sequencing was liver tumor tissue from sampling region 1. Subset given: tumor region T1, superior pole. The receptors stem from a middle-aged man with primary liver carcinoma and hepatitis B virus infection.

In the case of this clonotype: This may arise from a read error, as a much more abundant clone is one base away. The chain has TRBV7-2 and TRBJ2-5; the D gene is possibly TRBD2 (7 bases). Per the germline V gene, CDR1 is SGHTA and CDR2 is FQGNSA. The CDR3 has 13 residues. CDR3 protein: CASSFQGRETRYF. The CDR3 coding sequence is TGTGCCAGCAGCTTTCAGGGGCGGGAGACCCGGTACTTC.

A remark on this clonotype: The junction differs from germline at one of its ends, possibly a read error. The rearrangement uses TRBV30 and TRBJ2-2; 9 bases are shared with TRBD2. The CDR3 consists of 15 residues. CDR1 and CDR2 (germline): GTSNPN, SVGIG (reference sequence). The CDR3 region has the DNA TGTGCCTGGCAAATAGCGGGAGCCAACACTGGGGAGCTGTCTTTT. It is translated as CAWQIAGANTGELSF. Looking up the rest from reference TRBV30 and TRBJ2-2 gives the full variable domain: SQTIHQWPATLVQPVGSPLSLECTVEGTSNPNLYWYRQAAGRGLQLLFYSVGIGQISSEVPQNLSASRPQDRQFILSSKKLLLSDSGFYLCAWQIAGANTGELSFGEGSRLTVL.

This rearrangement joins TRBV15 to TRBJ1-6, with 7 positions matching TRBD1. Germline V gene sequence: CDR1 LNHNV, CDR2 YYDKDF (reference sequence). J was trimmed by 19 bases and V by 5 bases; bases with no gene match: 14. This CDR3 spans 13 amino acids. This CDR3 is CATSGKRDSQQHF. The DNA of the CDR3 is TGTGCCACCAGCGGAAAACGGGACAGCCAACAACACTTT.

This clonotype was counted at least ten times. The gene calls are TRBV6-2 or TRBV6-3 and TRBJ2-1; D is unclear. The CDR3 has 12 amino acids. Trimming cost V 7 bases and J 8 bases, with 12 bases left between them. Germline CDR1 is MNHEY and CDR2 is SVGEGT. In DNA form, the CDR3 reads TGTGCCAGCAAGGAATACGGCCATGAGCAGTTCTTC. This sequence encodes CASKEYGHEQFF.

In the case of this clonotype: The final CDR3 position lacks the conserved phenylalanine or tryptophan, pointing to a likely read error. No DNA is shown, since the ends of the CDR3 on it are uncertain; the CDR3 is the one TCRdb lists. The chain carries TRBV11-2 and TRBJ2-7; TRBD2, the table's D call, lacks a check against the DNA. The V gene's germline CDR1 is SGHAT and CDR2 FQNNGV. The CDR3 adds up to 13 amino acids, both ends counted. CDR3 sequence: CASNFGGDSERYL.

The sample holds a few counts of this clonotype. One junction end does not reproduce the germline sequence, and a read error may be involved. The rearrangement uses TRBV11-2 and TRBJ2-3; no clear D gene. Germline values: CDR1 SGHAT, CDR2 FQNNGV. The CDR3 sequence is 13 residues long. The CDR3 bases are TGTCCCAGCAGCTTGATTAGCATGGATACGCAGTATTTT. Its translation: CPSSLISMDTQYF. The full variable domain, in which reference TRBV11-2 and TRBJ2-3 provide the parts outside the CDR3, is EAGVAQSPRYKIIEKRQSVAFWCNPISGHATLYWYQQILGQGPKLLIQFQNNGVVDDSQLPKDRFSAERLKGVDSTLKIQPAKLEDSAVYLCPSSLISMDTQYFGPGTRLTVL.

With respect to this clonotype: The junction differs from germline at one of its ends, possibly a read error. J is TRBJ2-2 and V is TRBV11-2; perhaps TRBD2 as D (6 bases). The CDR3 runs 17 residues. The germline gives CDR1 SGHAT, CDR2 FQNNGV. The CDR3 loop is CASSLVIGGANTGELFF. The CDR3, as DNA: TGTGCCAGCAGCTTAGTAATAGGAGGGGCGAACACCGGGGAACTGTTTTTC.

About this clonotype itself: A read error may account for a junction end that differs from germline. The chain carries TRBV28 and TRBJ2-7; D is unclear. CDR3 length equals 16 residues. The germline V gene has CDR1 MDHEN and CDR2 SYDVKM. CDR3 residues: CASSLNAPSRTYEQYF. CDR3 bases: TGTGCCAGCAGTTTAAACGCCCCCAGCCGGACCTACGAACAGTACTTC.

On this clonotype: The junction and the germline gene differ at one end; a read error may be behind it. The chain joins TRBV7-8 to TRBJ2-7; 7 bases match TRBD2. The CDR3 has 15 amino acids. Germline values: CDR1 SGHVS, CDR2 FQNEAQ. CDR3 sequence (DNA): TGTGCCAGCAGCTTGGCGGCGGGAGCAGGCTACAAGCAGTACTTC. Translated, it gives CASSLAAGAGYKQYF.

As to this clonotype: A read error may account for a junction end that differs from germline. The chain has TRBV14 and TRBJ2-4; the D gene is possibly TRBD1 (6 bases). The length of the CDR3 is 14 residues. Germline V gene sequence: CDR1 SGHDN, CDR2 FVKESK. In DNA form, the CDR3 reads TGTGTCAGCAGGCACACAGGGGCCAAAAACATTCAGTACTTC. Protein product: CVSRHTGAKNIQYF.

The rearrangement joins TRBV11-2 to TRBJ2-5, with D perhaps matching TRBD2 (5 bases). Germline lookup yields CDR1 SGHAT and CDR2 FQNNGV. The CDR3 loop spans 18 amino acids. CDR3 in amino acids: CTGSLARLTLGKKETQYF. In DNA form, the CDR3 reads TGTACCGGCAGCTTAGCGAGGCTAACCCTGGGAAAAAAAGAGACCCAGTACTTC. The full variable domain, rest sourced from reference TRBV11-2 and TRBJ2-5, is EAGVAQSPRYKIIEKRQSVAFWCNPISGHATLYWYQQILGQGPKLLIQFQNNGVVDDSQLPKDRFSAERLKGVDSTLKIQPAKLEDSAVYLCTGSLARLTLGKKETQYFGPGTRLLVL.

In regard to this clonotype: Its ends do not fully match the called genes, so a read error is possible. This rearrangement joins TRBV5-1 to TRBJ1-5; D is possibly TRBD1 (5 bases). This CDR3 comprises 14 residues. CDR1 and CDR2 (germline): SGHRS, YFSETQ. The CDR3 loop reads CASSLSGNSQPQHF. CDR3 DNA sequence: TGCGCCAGCAGCTTGTCAGGGAACAGCCAGCCCCAGCATTTC.

A few counts support this clonotype. The junction does not match germline at one end; this may be a read error. The CDR3 DNA sequence: TGTTCCAGCAGGAAAGGGATTAGCGGGAGGACGGATACGCAGTATTTT. Translation: CSSRKGISGRTDTQYF. The chain joins TRBV6-6 to TRBJ2-3; 10 bases are shared with TRBD2. CDR1 is MNHNY, CDR2 SVGAGI, per germline (reference sequence). There are 16 residues in the CDR3.

This chain links TRBV5-4 with TRBJ1-2; no clear D. V was shortened by 4 bases and J by 6 bases, with 13 bases between the two germline ends. The CDR3 totals 13 residues. CDR1 is SGHNT, CDR2 YYREEE, per germline (reference sequence). The CDR3 sequence is CASSVDRHDGYTF. The DNA for the CDR3 is TGTGCCAGCAGCGTAGACCGCCACGATGGCTACACCTTC. The full variable domain, completed using reference TRBV5-4 and TRBJ1-2, is ETGVTQSPTHLIKTRGQQVTLRCSSQSGHNTVSWYQQALGQGPQFIFQYYREEENGRGNFPPRFSGLQFPNYSSELNVNALELDDSALYLCASSVDRHDGYTFGSGTRLTVV.

Concerning this clonotype itself: A much larger clone lies a single base off, so this may be a read error. The V and J genes are TRBV7-2 and TRBJ2-1; no firm D call. This CDR3 has 16 amino acids. Germline V gives CDR1 SGHTA, CDR2 FQGNSA. The CDR3 here is CGSSSGSGWSYNEQFF. As DNA, the CDR3 is TGTGGCAGCAGCTCCGGGTCGGGTTGGTCCTACAATGAGCAGTTCTTC.

Comments on this clonotype: A much larger clone sits a single nucleotide away, making a read error possible. Because it lacks the conserved phenylalanine or tryptophan at the end, this CDR3 is likely a read error. This rearrangement joins TRBV27 to TRBJ2-7; 7 nucleotides agree with TRBD1. The CDR3 consists of 14 residues. The ends lost 5 bases at V and 1 base at J; junction bases unmatched: 5. Germline assignment: CDR1 MNHEY and CDR2 SMNVEV (reference sequence). In DNA, the CDR3 is TGTGCCAGCAGTCCCCGGGACAGATCCTACGAGCAGTACTCC. Protein: CASSPRDRSYEQYS.

For this clonotype: Germline is not matched at one junction end, which may reflect a read error. V usage is TRBV6-5 and J usage is TRBJ1-3; no clear D. Germline CDR1 MNHEY, CDR2 SVGAGI. This CDR3 contains 16 residues. The CDR3 coding sequence is TGTGCCAGCAGTTACTCACGTCCGAGCTCTGGAAACATCATATATTTT. Its protein product is CASSYSRPSSGNIIYF.

The table lists this clonotype with a few counts. Since a much larger clone is just one base distant, this may be a read error. The rearrangement uses TRBV28 and TRBJ2-5; TRBD2 agrees at 10 bases. This CDR3 has 15 residues. Germline lookup yields CDR1 MDHEN and CDR2 SYDVKM. The V gene end was trimmed by 5 bases and the J gene end by 4 bases; junction bases not matched to a gene: 7. The CDR3 nucleotides are TGTGCCAGCAGTCCGGGGACTAGCGATCGAGAGACCCAGTACTTC. Translation: CASSPGTSDRETQYF.

With regard to this clonotype: An end of the junction does not agree with germline; a read error may underlie this. The chain recombines TRBV18 with TRBJ1-1, with a weak D call TRBD1 (6 bases). The germline V gene encodes CDR1 KGHSH and CDR2 LQKENI. This CDR3 is built from 13 residues. Here the CDR3 DNA reads TGTGCCAGCTCACCACCGCGACAGGCAATTGTTCTCTTT. Amino acids: CASSPPRQAIVLF.

This clonotype occurred once. A much bigger clone sits one base away, suggesting this may be a read error. The chain is built from TRBV9 and TRBJ1-2, with D perhaps TRBD1 (6 bases). The CDR3 length is 12 residues. The V and J ends lost 8 bases and 6 bases respectively, with 14 bases between them. Germline assignment: CDR1 SGDLS and CDR2 YYNGEE. This chain's CDR3 is CARSTNRDGYTF. CDR3 DNA: TGTGCCAGAAGCACCAACAGGGATGGCTACACCTTC.

Concerning this clonotype itself: A read error may account for a junction end that differs from germline. The CDR3 protein is CVSSEFWYRDTDTQYF. CDR3 DNA: TGTGTCAGCAGTGAATTCTGGTACAGGGACACAGATACGCAGTATTTT. The V and J genes are TRBV25-1 and TRBJ2-3, with a possible D match to TRBD1 (6 bases). CDR3 size: 16 residues. Germline V gene data show CDR1 as MGHDK and CDR2 as SYGVNS.

This clonotype has a handful of counts. V is TRBV29-1 and J is TRBJ2-1; 8 bases align to TRBD2. The end of the DNA fits TRBJ2-7 better, so the J call may be wrong. The CDR3 has 13 amino acids. Germline CDR1 reads SQVTM; CDR2 reads ANQGSEA. The CDR3 loop reads CSLSGLGDNEQYF. CDR3 in DNA: TGCAGCCTATCGGGACTAGGAGACAATGAGCAGTACTTC.

This clonotype was counted a few times. The chain recombines TRBV20-1 with TRBJ2-1; D is possibly TRBD2 (5 bases). The V gene lost 7 bases and the J gene lost 4 bases, with 11 bases spanning the gap. Per germline, CDR1 DFQATT and CDR2 SNEGSKA (reference sequence). There are 12 residues in the CDR3. The DNA of the CDR3 is TGCAGTGGTGCTAGCCCTTACAATGAGCAGTTCTTC. Protein sequence: CSGASPYNEQFF.

In regard to this clonotype: A much larger clone sits a single nucleotide away, making a read error possible. The chain recombines TRBV20-1 with TRBJ2-7, with D maybe TRBD1 (6 bases). Per the germline V gene, CDR1 is DFQATT and CDR2 is SNEGSKA (reference sequence). This CDR3 is 14 amino acids long. The CDR3 sequence: CSAREVRGKGERYF. For the CDR3, the DNA is TGCAGTGCTAGAGAGGTCAGGGGAAAAGGAGAGCGGTACTTC.

As regards this clonotype: The conserved closing phenylalanine or tryptophan is absent in this CDR3, likely reflecting a read error. The chain recombines TRBV5-8 with TRBJ2-1; TRBD1 might be the D (5 bases). The CDR3 totals 15 residues. Trimming left V 6 bases short and J 4 bases short, with 17 bases between. Germline loops: CDR1 SGHTS, CDR2 YDEGEE. The CDR3 spells CASNLLGLVYNEQFL. For the CDR3, the DNA is TGTGCCAGCAACCTGTTGGGGCTAGTATACAATGAGCAGTTCCTC.

Turning to this clonotype: At one boundary the junction diverges from the germline segment, which might be a read error. The V call is TRBV11-2, the J call TRBJ1-1, with D unclear. The CDR3 totals 16 residues. Germline loops: CDR1 SGHAT, CDR2 FQNNGV. CDR3 region: CASSPSRGLVNTEGFF. As DNA, the CDR3 is TGTGCCAGCAGCCCATCCAGAGGGTTGGTAAACACTGAAGGTTTCTTT. Together with reference TRBV11-2 and TRBJ1-1, the CDR3 gives the full variable domain: EAGVAQSPRYKIIEKRQSVAFWCNPISGHATLYWYQQILGQGPKLLIQFQNNGVVDDSQLPKDRFSAERLKGVDSTLKIQPAKLEDSAVYLCASSPSRGLVNTEGFFGQGTRLTVV.

For this clonotype: The junction differs from germline at one of its ends, possibly a read error. The rearrangement uses TRBV7-8 and TRBJ2-7, with no clear D. This CDR3 is built from 13 residues. Looked up from germline, CDR1 is SGHVS and CDR2 is FQNEAQ. The CDR3 bases are TGTGCCAGCAACTTTGACTCCGCCTACGAACAGTACTTC. Its translation is CASNFDSAYEQYF.